This is a list of T cell receptor beta chains from one sample in a study of OX40 agonist ivuxolimab in advanced cancers. Clones were read by immunoSEQ multiplex PCR, and TCRdb kept only the in-frame ones, dropping some. This sample has some 57,000 clones, with 84% found just once. The sequenced sample was CD4+ or CD8+ T cells sorted from blood, obtained in a trial of the OX40 agonist ivuxolimab. Receptors were obtained from an adult with an advanced solid tumor such as melanoma, head and neck, liver or kidney cancer. Both conserved end residues are part of each CDR3. A D gene is named only where the DNA matches it firmly.

>TRBJ1-2|TRBV28|NA
CASSASNWMGYTF
>TRBJ2-7|TRBV10-3|NA
CAISEGGGGPYEQYF
>TRBJ2-6|TRBV18|NA
CASSLRGGGSGANVLTF
>NA|TRBV12-1|NA
CASPILSTQISSYEQYF
>TRBJ2-7|TRBV7-2|NA
CASSSYMHEQYF
>TRBJ2-1|TRBV19|NA
CATISGAAYNEQFF
>TRBJ1-2|TRBV28|NA
CASSLRASAFGYGYTF
>TRBJ2-3|TRBV6-1|NA
CASSELVSGYTRDGSTDTQYF
>TRBJ1-2|TRBV7-2|TRBD1
CASSPGQGHVYGYTF
>TRBJ1-2|TRBV10-2|TRBD1
CASSTQTGWYGYTF
>TRBJ2-3|TRBV19|NA
CASSIASSTDTQYF
>TRBJ1-1|TRBV7-9|NA
CASSPGGGSWLNTEAFF
>TRBJ2-3|TRBV7-9|TRBD1
CASSRLGQKKGDTQYF
>TRBJ2-2|TRBV19|NA
CASSSRGEVGELFF
>TRBJ1-1|TRBV28|NA
CASRHRDVGAGTEAFF
>TRBJ1-3|TRBV7-2|NA
CASSSRSGSSGNTIYF
>TRBJ1-1|TRBV19|NA
CASTSRAGPGTEAFF
>TRBJ2-1|TRBV5-1|TRBD2
CASSSLPRLAGNEQFF
>TRBJ2-2|TRBV5-4|TRBD1
CASSRVGQENTGELFF
>TRBJ2-7|TRBV5-4|TRBD1
CASSPDRSAEQYF
>TRBJ2-2|TRBV7-3|TRBD2
CASSLPTSGRKAGELFF
>TRBJ1-6|TRBV5-1|TRBD1
CASSFGQGNSPLHF
>TRBJ2-1|TRBV5-6|NA
CASSRLGAEQFF
>TRBJ2-1|TRBV28|TRBD2
CASSLGLAGYVEQFF
>TRBJ2-3|TRBV29-1|NA
CSVITGFESFTDTQYF
>TRBJ1-4|TRBV19|NA
CASSITLTANEKLFF
>TRBJ2-2|TRBV5-6|NA
CASTLSGELFF
>TRBJ2-1|TRBV5-6|TRBD1
CASSRDRRDEQFF
>TRBJ2-1|TRBV5-6|NA
CASSLLNQRGNEQFF
>TRBJ2-3|TRBV6-5|NA
CASRGVSLGDTQYF
>TRBJ2-7|TRBV30|NA
CAWAARSSYEQYF
>TRBJ1-3|TRBV19|NA
CASSISRGTGNTIYF
>TRBJ1-5|TRBV6-1|NA
CASREANQPQHF
>TRBJ2-7|TRBV27|TRBD1
CASSSRGPRTYEQYF
>TRBJ1-5|TRBV19|NA
CASSLGFGNQPQHF
>TRBJ2-7|TRBV18|TRBD1
CASSPLDRPNYEQYF
>TRBJ2-7|TRBV28|TRBD1
CASRGTGPPYEQYF